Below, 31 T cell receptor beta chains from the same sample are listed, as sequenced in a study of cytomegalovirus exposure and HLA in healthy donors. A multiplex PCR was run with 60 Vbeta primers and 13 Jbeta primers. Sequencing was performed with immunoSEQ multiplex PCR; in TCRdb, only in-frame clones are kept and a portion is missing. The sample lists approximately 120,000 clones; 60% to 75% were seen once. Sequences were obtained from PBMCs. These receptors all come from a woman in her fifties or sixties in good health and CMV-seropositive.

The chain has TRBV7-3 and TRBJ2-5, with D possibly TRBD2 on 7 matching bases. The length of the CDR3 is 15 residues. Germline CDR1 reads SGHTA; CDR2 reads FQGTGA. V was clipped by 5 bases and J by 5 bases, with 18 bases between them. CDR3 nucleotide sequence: TGTGCCAGCAGCCCCCGAAGGGGGGGGCGGGAGACCCAGTACTTC. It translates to CASSPRRGGRETQYF.

The CDR3 bases are TGTGCCAGCTCGAGGCGACAGGGGGCGGATGAAAAACTGTTTTTT. Translating gives CASSRRQGADEKLFF. V usage is TRBV18 and J usage is TRBJ1-4; 10 positions agree with TRBD1. Germline lookup yields CDR1 KGHSH and CDR2 LQKENI. V was pared by 6 bases and J by 6 bases, with 7 bases of the junction left unmatched. The CDR3 runs 15 residues.

DNA for the CDR3: TGCGCCAGCAGCCAATGGCGGTGGGGGCCACAGGGATTGAGTGAAAAACTGTTTTTT. Amino acids: CASSQWRWGPQGLSEKLFF. The J gene is TRBJ1-4, the V gene TRBV4-3, with D possibly matching TRBD1 (6 bases). Germline V gene sequence: CDR1 LGHNA, CDR2 YSLEER. V shed 2 bases and J shed 7 bases, with 26 bases lying between them. The CDR3 contains 19 residues.

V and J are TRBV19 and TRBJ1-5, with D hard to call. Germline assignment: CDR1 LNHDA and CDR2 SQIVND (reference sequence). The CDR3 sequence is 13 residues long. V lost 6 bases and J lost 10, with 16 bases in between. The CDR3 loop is CASRVPPGNPQHF. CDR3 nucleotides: TGTGCCAGTAGGGTCCCCCCGGGGAACCCCCAGCATTTT. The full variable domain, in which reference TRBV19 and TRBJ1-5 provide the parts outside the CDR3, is DGGITQSPKYLFRKEGQNVTLSCEQNLNHDAMYWYRQDPGQGLRLIYYSQIVNDFQKGDIAEGYSVSREKKESFPLTVTSAQKNPTAFYLCASRVPPGNPQHFGDGTRLSIL.

The CDR3 sequence is CASSLVRGGQYNSPLHF. Here the CDR3 DNA reads TGTGCCAGCAGCTTAGTGCGGGGGGGACAGTATAATTCACCCCTCCACTTT. The gene calls are TRBV7-2 and TRBJ1-6, with TRBD1 identical over 7 bases. The CDR3 runs to 17 residues. J lost 4 bases, V lost 1 base, and 7 bases had no gene match. Germline-derived CDR1 and CDR2 are SGHTA and FQGNSA.

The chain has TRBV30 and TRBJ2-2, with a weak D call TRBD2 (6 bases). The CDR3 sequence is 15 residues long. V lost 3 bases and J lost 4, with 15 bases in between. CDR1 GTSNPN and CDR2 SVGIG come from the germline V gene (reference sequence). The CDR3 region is CAWSPPGRGTGELFF. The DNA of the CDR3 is TGTGCCTGGAGCCCCCCAGGGCGGGGCACCGGGGAGCTGTTTTTT. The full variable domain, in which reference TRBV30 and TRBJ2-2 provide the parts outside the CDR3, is SQTIHQWPATLVQPVGSPLSLECTVEGTSNPNLYWYRQAAGRGLQLLFYSVGIGQISSEVPQNLSASRPQDRQFILSSKKLLLSDSGFYLCAWSPPGRGTGELFFGEGSRLTVL.

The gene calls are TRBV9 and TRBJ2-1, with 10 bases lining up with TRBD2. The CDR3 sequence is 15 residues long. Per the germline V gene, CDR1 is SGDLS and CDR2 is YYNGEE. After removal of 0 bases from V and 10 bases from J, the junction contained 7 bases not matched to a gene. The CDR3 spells CASSVGSGGAGEQFF. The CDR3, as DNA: TGTGCCAGCAGCGTAGGAAGCGGGGGGGCCGGAGAGCAGTTCTTC. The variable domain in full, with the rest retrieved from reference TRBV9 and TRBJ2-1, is DSGVTQTPKHLITATGQRVTLRCSPRSGDLSVYWYQQSLDQGLQFLIQYYNGEERAKGNILERFSAQQFPDLHSELNLSSLELGDSALYFCASSVGSGGAGEQFFGPGTRLTVL.

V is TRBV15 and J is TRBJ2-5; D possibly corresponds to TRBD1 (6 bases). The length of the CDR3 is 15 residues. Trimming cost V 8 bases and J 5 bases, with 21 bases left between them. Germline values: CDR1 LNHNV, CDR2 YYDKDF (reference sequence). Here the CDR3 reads CATRRAGAREETQYF. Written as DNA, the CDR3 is TGTGCCACCCGAAGGGCAGGGGCTAGAGAGGAGACCCAGTACTTC.

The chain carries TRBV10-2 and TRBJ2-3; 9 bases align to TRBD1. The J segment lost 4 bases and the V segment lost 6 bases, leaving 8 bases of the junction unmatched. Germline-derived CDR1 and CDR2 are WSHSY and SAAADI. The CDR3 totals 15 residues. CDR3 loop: CASRDGQGRSDTQYF. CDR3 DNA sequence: TGCGCCAGCAGGGACGGACAGGGGCGGTCAGATACGCAGTATTTT.

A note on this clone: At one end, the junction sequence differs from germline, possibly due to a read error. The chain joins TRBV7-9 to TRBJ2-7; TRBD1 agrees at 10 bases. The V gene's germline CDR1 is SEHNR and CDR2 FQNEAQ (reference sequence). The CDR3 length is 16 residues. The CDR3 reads CAGSLSGTGASGEQYF. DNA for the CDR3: TGTGCCGGCAGCTTAAGTGGGACAGGGGCTTCGGGTGAGCAGTACTTC.

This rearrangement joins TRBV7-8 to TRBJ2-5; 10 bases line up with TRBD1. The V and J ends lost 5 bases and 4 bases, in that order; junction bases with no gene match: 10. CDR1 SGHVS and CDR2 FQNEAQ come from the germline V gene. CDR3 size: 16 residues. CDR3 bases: TGTGCCAGCAGCCCCAGCGGGACAGGGGCCCCAGAGACCCAGTACTTC. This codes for CASSPSGTGAPETQYF.

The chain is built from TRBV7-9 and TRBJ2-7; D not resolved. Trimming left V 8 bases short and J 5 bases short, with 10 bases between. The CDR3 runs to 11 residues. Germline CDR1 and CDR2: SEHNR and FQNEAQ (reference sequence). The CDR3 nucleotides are TGTGCCAGCCACCTCCGGGACGAGCAGTACTTC. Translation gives CASHLRDEQYF.

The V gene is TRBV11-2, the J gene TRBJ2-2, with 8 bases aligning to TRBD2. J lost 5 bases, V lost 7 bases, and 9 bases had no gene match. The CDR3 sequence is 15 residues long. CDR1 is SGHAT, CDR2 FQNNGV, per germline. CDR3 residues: CASTPTGGRTGELFF. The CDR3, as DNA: TGTGCCAGCACCCCAACGGGGGGGCGGACCGGGGAGCTGTTTTTT.

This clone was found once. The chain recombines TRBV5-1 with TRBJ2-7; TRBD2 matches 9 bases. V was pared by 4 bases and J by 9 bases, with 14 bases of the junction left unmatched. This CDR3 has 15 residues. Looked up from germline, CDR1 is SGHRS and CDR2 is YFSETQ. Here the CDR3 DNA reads TGCGCCAGCAGCCCAGGGTCTAGCGGGGACCTGGGGCAGTACTTC. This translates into CASSPGSSGDLGQYF.

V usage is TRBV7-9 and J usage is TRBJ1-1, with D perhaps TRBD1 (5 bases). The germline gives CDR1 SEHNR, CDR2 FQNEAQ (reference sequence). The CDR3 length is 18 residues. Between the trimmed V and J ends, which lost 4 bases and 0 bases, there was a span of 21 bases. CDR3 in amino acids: CASSSPTGQGVMNTEAFF. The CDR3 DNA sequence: TGTGCCAGCAGCTCCCCAACCGGGCAGGGCGTCATGAACACTGAAGCTTTCTTT.

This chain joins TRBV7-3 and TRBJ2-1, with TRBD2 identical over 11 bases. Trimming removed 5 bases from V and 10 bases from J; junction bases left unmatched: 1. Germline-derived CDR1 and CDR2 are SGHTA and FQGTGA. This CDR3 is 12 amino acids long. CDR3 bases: TGTGCCAGCAGCCCTAGCGGGGGGGAGCAGTTCTTC. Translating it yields CASSPSGGEQFF. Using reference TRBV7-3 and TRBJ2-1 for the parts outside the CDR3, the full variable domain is GAGVSQTPSNKVTEKGKYVELRCDPISGHTALYWYRQSLGQGPEFLIYFQGTGAADDSGLPNDRFFAVRPEGSVSTLKIQRTERGDSAVYLCASSPSGGEQFFGPGTRLTVL.

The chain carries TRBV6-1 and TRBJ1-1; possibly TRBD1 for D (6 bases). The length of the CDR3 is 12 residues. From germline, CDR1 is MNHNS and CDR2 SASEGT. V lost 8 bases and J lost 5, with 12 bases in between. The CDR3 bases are TGTGCCAGCTACAGGGTCGGGACTGAAGCTTTCTTT. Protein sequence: CASYRVGTEAFF.

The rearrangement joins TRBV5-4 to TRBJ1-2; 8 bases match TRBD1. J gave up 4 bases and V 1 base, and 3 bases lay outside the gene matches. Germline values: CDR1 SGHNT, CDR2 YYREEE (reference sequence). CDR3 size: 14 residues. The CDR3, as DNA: TGTGCCAGCAGCTTGCAACAGGGGGTCTATGGCTACACCTTC. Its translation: CASSLQQGVYGYTF.

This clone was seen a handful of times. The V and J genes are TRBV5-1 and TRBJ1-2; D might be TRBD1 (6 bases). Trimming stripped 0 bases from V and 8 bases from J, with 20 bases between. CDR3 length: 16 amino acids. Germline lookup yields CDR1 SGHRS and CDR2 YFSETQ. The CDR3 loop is CASSLGPVGGGRGYTF. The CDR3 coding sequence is TGCGCCAGCAGCTTGGGCCCCGTTGGGGGCGGGCGAGGCTACACCTTC.

In nucleotides, the CDR3 is TGTGCCAGCAGTTTTACAGGGGCGAACTATGGCTACACCTTC. Its protein product is CASSFTGANYGYTF. The V gene is TRBV27, the J gene TRBJ1-2; TRBD1 aligns across 7 bases. This CDR3 has 14 residues. Germline values: CDR1 MNHEY, CDR2 SMNVEV (reference sequence). V was clipped by 3 bases and J by 2 bases; unmatched bases: 3.

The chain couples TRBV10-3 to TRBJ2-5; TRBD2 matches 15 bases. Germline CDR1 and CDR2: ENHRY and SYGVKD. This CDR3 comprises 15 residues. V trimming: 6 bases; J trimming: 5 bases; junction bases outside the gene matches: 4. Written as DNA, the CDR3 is TGTGCCATCAGCCACGGGACTAGCGGGGGGGAGACCCAGTACTTC. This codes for CAISHGTSGGETQYF.

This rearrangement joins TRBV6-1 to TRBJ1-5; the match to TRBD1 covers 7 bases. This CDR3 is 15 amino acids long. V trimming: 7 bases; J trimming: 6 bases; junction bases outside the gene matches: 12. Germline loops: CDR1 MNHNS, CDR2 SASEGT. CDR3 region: CASILGQARGQPQHF. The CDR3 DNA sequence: TGTGCCAGCATCCTAGGACAGGCCCGTGGTCAGCCCCAGCATTTT.

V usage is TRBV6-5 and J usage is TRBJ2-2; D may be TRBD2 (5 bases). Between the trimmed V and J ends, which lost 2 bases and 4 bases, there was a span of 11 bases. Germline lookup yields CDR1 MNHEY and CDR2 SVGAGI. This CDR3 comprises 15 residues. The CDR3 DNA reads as TGTGCCAGCAGTTACACCGGGGAACCCACCGGGGAGCTGTTTTTT. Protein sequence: CASSYTGEPTGELFF.

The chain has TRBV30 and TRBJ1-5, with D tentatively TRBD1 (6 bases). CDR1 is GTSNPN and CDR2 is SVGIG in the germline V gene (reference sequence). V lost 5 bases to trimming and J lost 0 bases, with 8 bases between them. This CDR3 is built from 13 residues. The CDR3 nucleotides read TGTGCCTGGGCAGGGGATAGCAATCAGCCCCAGCATTTT. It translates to CAWAGDSNQPQHF.

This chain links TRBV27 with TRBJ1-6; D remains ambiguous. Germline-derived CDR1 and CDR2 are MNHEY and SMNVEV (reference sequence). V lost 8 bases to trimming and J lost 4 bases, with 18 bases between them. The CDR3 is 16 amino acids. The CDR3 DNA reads TGTGCCAGCTCAACGACGAGAGGGCTTTATAATTCACCCCTCCACTTT. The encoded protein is CASSTTRGLYNSPLHF.

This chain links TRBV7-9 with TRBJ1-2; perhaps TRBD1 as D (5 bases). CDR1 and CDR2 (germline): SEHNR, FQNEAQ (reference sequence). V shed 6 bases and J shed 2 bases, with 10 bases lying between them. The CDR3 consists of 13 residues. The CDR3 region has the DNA TGTGCCAGCAGTTTACAGGTCAACTATGGCTACACCTTC. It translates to CASSLQVNYGYTF.

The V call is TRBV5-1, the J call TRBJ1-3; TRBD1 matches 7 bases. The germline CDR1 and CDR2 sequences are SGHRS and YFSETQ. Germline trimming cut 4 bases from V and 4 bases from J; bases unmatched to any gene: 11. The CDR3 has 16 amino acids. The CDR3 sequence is CASSQRQGARGNTIYF. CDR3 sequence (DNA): TGCGCCAGCAGCCAAAGACAGGGCGCGCGGGGAAACACCATATATTTT.

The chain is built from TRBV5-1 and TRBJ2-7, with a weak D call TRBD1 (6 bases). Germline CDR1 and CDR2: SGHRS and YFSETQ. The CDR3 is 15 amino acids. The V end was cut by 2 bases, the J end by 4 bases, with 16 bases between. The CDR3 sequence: CASSLRGRLRYEQYF. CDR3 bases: TGCGCCAGCAGCTTAAGGGGGAGACTAAGATACGAGCAGTACTTC.

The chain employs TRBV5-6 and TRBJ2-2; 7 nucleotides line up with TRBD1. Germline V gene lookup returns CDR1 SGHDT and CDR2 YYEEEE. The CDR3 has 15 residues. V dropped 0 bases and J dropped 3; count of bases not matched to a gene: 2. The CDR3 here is CASSLDQGDTGELFF. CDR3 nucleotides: TGTGCCAGCAGCTTGGATCAGGGGGACACCGGGGAGCTGTTTTTT.

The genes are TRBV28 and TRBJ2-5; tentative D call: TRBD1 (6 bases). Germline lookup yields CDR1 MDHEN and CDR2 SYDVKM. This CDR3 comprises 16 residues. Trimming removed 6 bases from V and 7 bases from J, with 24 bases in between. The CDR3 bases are TGTGCCAGCAGCCCCGTCGAGACAGGATCGCACGGGACCCAGTACTTC. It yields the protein CASSPVETGSHGTQYF.

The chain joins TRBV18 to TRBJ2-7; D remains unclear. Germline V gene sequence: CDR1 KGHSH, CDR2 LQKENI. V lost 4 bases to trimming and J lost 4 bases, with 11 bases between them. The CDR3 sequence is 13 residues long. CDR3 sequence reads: CASSRLHGYEQYF. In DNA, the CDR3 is TGTGCCAGCTCACGACTCCATGGATACGAGCAGTACTTC.